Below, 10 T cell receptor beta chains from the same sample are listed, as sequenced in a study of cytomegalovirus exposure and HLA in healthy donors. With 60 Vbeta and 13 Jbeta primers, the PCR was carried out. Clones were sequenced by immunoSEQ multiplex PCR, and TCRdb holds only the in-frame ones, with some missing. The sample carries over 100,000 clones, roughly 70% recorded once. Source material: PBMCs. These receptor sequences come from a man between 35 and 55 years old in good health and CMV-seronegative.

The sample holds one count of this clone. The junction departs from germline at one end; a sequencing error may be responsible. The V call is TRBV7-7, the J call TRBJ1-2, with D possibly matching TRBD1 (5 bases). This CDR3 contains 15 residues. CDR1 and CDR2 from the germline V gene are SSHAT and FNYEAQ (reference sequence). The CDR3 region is CASSLDSPRNWGYTF. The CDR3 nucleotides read TGTGCTAGCAGCTTAGACAGTCCCAGAAACTGGGGCTACACCTTC.

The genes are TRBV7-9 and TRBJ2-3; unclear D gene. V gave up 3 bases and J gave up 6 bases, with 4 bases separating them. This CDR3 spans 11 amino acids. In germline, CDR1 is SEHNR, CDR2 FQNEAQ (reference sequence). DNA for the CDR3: TGTGCCAGCAGCTTCAGTGATACGCAGTATTTT. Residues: CASSFSDTQYF.

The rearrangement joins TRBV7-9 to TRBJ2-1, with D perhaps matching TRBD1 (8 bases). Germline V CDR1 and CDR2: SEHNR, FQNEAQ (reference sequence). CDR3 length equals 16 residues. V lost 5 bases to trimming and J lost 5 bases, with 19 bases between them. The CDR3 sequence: CASSPTTGEGNNEQFF. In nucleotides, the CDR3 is TGTGCCAGCAGCCCAACGACAGGGGAGGGAAACAATGAGCAGTTCTTC.

The CDR3 spells CASSREVIQPQHF. For the CDR3, the DNA is TGTGCCAGCTCCAGGGAGGTTATACAGCCCCAGCATTTT. The gene calls are TRBV18 and TRBJ1-5, with a weak D call TRBD1 (5 bases). The CDR3 is 13 residues long. Germline V gives CDR1 KGHSH, CDR2 LQKENI. The ends were cut back, 6 bases at V and 7 bases at J, with 13 bases in the middle.

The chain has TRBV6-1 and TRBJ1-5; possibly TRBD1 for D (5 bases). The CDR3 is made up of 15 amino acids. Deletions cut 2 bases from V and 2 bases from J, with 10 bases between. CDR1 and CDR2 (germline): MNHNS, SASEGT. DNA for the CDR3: TGTGCCAGCAGTGAACCAGGGTCCGGCAATCAGCCCCAGCATTTT. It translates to CASSEPGSGNQPQHF.

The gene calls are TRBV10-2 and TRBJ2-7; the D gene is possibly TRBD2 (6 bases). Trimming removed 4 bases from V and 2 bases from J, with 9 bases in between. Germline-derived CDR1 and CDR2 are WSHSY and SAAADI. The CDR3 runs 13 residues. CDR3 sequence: CASSGRETYEQYF. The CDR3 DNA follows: TGCGCCAGCAGTGGGCGGGAAACCTACGAGCAGTACTTC.

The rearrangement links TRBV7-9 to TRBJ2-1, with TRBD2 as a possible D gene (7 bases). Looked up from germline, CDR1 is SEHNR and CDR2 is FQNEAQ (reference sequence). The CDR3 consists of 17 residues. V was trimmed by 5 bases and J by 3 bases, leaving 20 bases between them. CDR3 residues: CASSPRTAGIGYNEQFF. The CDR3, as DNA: TGTGCCAGCAGCCCTAGGACAGCGGGGATTGGCTACAATGAGCAGTTCTTC.

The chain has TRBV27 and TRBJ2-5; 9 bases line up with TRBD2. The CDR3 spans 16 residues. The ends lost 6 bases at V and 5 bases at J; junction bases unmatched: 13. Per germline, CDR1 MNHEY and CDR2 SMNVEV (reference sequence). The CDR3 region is CASSWLGASGVETQYF. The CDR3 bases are TGTGCCAGCAGCTGGCTAGGAGCTAGCGGGGTGGAGACCCAGTACTTC.

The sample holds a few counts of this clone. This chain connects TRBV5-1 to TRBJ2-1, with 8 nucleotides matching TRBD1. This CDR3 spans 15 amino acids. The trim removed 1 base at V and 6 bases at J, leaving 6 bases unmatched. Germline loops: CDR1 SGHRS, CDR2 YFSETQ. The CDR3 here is CASSLTTGVVNEQFF. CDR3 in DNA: TGCGCCAGCAGCTTGACGACAGGGGTGGTCAATGAGCAGTTCTTC.

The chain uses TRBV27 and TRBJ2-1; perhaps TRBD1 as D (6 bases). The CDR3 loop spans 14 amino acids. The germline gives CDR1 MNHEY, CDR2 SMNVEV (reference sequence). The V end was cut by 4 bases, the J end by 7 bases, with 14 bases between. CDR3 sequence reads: CASSSWTVKNEQFF. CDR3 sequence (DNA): TGTGCCAGCAGTTCCTGGACAGTAAAGAATGAGCAGTTCTTC.